The entry below describes one TCR beta chain. Its antigen remains unknown. CDR3-region Arm-PCR and iRepertoire HTBI primers produced the TCR beta libraries. TCRdb re-analysed the multiplex PCR reads in MiXCR, keeping a single row per CDR3 protein. The sample lists 350,000 to 500,000 distinct CDR3 sequences, 14% occurring once. This sample was taken from a study of regulatory T cells in long-lasting Graves disease. Findings and limits, study-wide: Persistent disease showed a preference for TRBV28, TRBJ1-2 and TRBJ2-5.

The time point was: newly diagnosed GD, antithyroid drugs for less than 3 months. The TCR library was made from RNA extracted from PBMCs. This CDR3 has 12 amino acids. From germline, CDR1 is SNHLY and CDR2 FYNNEI. V lost 7 bases to trimming and J lost 3 bases, with 7 bases between them. The same specimen was also included in a second study, on T cells in Graves' hyperthyroidism and ophthalmopathy. As that report states: Classification by a 13 V-J model distinguished ophthalmopathy from stable hyperthyroidism.

The starting material was peripheral blood mononuclear cells (PBMCs), obtained at new diagnosis, from a patient treated with antithyroid drugs. This sequence joins TRBV2 and TRBJ1-3; D ambiguous. The sequence was obtained from a woman aged 45-60 years with Graves disease. The CDR3 DNA reads TGTGCCAGCAACACAGATGGAAACACCATATATTTT. Translating gives CASNTDGNTIYF.